This entry is about one T cell receptor beta chain. These data belong to a study of CD8+ T cells in alopecia areata. RNA extraction and reverse transcription yielded cDNA as sequencing template. Clones were sequenced by immunoSEQ multiplex PCR, and TCRdb holds only the in-frame ones, with some missing. The table lists roughly 150,000 clones, more than 45% of them singletons. Trimming pared 0 bases from V and 4 bases from J, leaving 9 bases between. The length of the CDR3 is 13 residues. Looked up from germline, CDR1 is GTSNPN and CDR2 is SVGIG (reference sequence). Here the sequenced sample was CD8+ T cells sorted from blood, taken at week 0. The rearrangement joins TRBV30 to TRBJ1-1; D remains ambiguous. This clonotype was obtained from a human donor with alopecia areata. CDR3 residues: CAWSVGQFTEAFF. The CDR3 DNA is TGTGCCTGGAGTGTCGGGCAATTCACTGAAGCTTTCTTT. The complete variable domain, with remaining parts taken from reference TRBV30 and TRBJ1-1, reads SQTIHQWPATLVQPVGSPLSLECTVEGTSNPNLYWYRQAAGRGLQLLFYSVGIGQISSEVPQNLSASRPQDRQFILSSKKLLLSDSGFYLCAWSVGQFTEAFFGQGTRLTVV.